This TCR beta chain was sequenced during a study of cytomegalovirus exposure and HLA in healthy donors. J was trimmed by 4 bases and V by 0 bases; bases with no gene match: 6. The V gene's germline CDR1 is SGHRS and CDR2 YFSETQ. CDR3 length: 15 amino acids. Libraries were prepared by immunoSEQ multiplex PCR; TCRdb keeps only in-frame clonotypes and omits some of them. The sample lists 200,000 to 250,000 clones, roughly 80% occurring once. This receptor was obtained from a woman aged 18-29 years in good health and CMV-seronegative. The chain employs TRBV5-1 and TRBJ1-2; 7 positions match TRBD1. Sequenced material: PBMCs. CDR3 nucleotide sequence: TGCGCCAGCAGCTTGGCCTGGAAGGGGGCCTATGGCTACACCTTC. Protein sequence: CASSLAWKGAYGYTF.